This T cell receptor beta chain was sequenced in a study of identical twins' blood T cells. Both ends of each TCR cDNA library bore sample-specific barcodes. Per the study methods: Per-library CDR3 reads ranged about 2.2 to 4 million; clonotypes, ~90,000 to ~550,000. TCRdb analysed the 5' RACE reads with MiXCR anew, one entry per CDR3 protein. TCRdb, not the authors, supplied the V and J calls. The table shows fewer than 450,000 distinct CDR3 sequences, with more than 25% occurring only once. The ends were cut back, 2 bases at V and 6 bases at J, with 16 bases in the middle. CDR3 length: 15 amino acids. Germline loops: CDR1 SGHRS, CDR2 YFSETQ. This clonotype showed up many times.

The chain employs TRBV5-1 and TRBJ2-3; possible D gene TRBD1, 6 bases. Sequenced sample: PBMCs. This TCR derives from a woman between 18 and 55 years old in good health. DNA of the CDR3: TGCGCCAGCAGCTTTGCAGGGGCCCTTACCGATACGCAGTATTTT. Protein sequence: CASSFAGALTDTQYF.